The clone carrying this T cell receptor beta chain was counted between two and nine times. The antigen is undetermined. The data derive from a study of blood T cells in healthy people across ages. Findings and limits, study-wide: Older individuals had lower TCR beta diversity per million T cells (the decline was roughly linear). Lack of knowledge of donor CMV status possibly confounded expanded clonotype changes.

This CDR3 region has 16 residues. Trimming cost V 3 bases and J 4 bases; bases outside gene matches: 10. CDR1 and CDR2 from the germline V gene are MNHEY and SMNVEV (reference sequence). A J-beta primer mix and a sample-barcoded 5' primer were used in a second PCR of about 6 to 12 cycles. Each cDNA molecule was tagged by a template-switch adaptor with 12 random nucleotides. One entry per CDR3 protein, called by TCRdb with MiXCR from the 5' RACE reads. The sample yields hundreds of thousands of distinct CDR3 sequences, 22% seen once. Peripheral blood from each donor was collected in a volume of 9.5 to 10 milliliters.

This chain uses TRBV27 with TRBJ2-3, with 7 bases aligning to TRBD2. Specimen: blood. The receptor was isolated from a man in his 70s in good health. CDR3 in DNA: TGTGCCAGCAGTTTTCGGGGGGAGTTTATTTCAGATACGCAGTATTTT. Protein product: CASSFRGEFISDTQYF.